This is a list of T cell receptor beta chains from one sample in a study of blood T cell repertoires in COVID-19. The protocol was immunoSEQ multiplex PCR, while the TCRdb copy is restricted to in-frame clones and leaves out a portion. The table lists around 270,000 clones, roughly 80% of them singletons. The sequenced sample consisted of peripheral blood. Every receptor here comes from a man in his fifties or sixties with acute or convalescent COVID-19. Both conserved end residues are part of each CDR3. D genes are given only for firm matches. Clone size is shown for a subset of rows, as once, few, many or a class of expanded clone.

D gene	V gene	clone size	J gene	CDR3 DNA	CDR3 protein
TRBD1	TRBV10-2	-	TRBJ1-2	TGCGCCAGCAGTGAGACAGGGGGCCGGGGCTACACCTTC	CASSETGGRGYTF
-	TRBV6-6	once	TRBJ2-3	TGTGCCAGCAACACCGGGAGACTGACAGATACGCAGTATTTT	CASNTGRLTDTQYF
TRBD2	TRBV7-9	-	TRBJ2-5	TGTGCCAGCACCTCCAATCAGGGACTAGGTGGGCGGGAGACCCAGTACTTC	CASTSNQGLGGRETQYF
TRBD1	TRBV19	few	TRBJ2-7	TGTGCCAGTAGTGTGGGACAGGGAGGCTACGAGCAGTACTTC	CASSVGQGGYEQYF
-	TRBV27	-	TRBJ2-1	TGTGCCAGCAGTATCTGGCAGGGGAAGAGTAGAAGCGAGCAGTTCTTC	CASSIWQGKSRSEQFF
TRBD2	TRBV6-4	-	TRBJ2-3	TGTGCCAGCAGTGGGACTAGCGGGGGGACAGATACGCAGTATTTT	CASSGTSGGTDTQYF
-	TRBV27	-	TRBJ1-5	TGTGCCAGCAGTTTAAAAGGACACAGCCAGCCCCAGCATTTT	CASSLKGHSQPQHF
TRBD2	TRBV4-2	-	TRBJ2-3	TGTGCCAGCAGCCTAGTGGGGAGTAGCGGGGGGATCACAGATACGCAGTATTTT	CASSLVGSSGGITDTQYF
-	TRBV6-1	-	TRBJ1-1	TGTGCCAGCAGTGAATTGCTGGGGGGGCAAGAAGCTTTCTTT	CASSELLGGQEAFF
-	TRBV6-5	-	TRBJ2-5	TGTGCCAGCAGTTCCCTCGCTGGACAAGGGAGGAAGACCCAGTACTTC	CASSSLAGQGRKTQYF
-	TRBV7-2	-	TRBJ2-1	TGTGCCAGCAGCTTAGACACCTACAATGAGCAGTTCTTC	CASSLDTYNEQFF
-	TRBV3-1/TRBV3-2	-	TRBJ2-3	TGTGCCAGCAGCCAACGGGAGTTGGCAGATACGCAGTATTTT	CASSQRELADTQYF
TRBD2	TRBV9	-	TRBJ2-5	TGTGCCAGCAGCATCGCGGCAGGTACTGGGGGGGGGACCCAGTACTTC	CASSIAAGTGGGTQYF
TRBD2	TRBV19	-	TRBJ2-1	TGTGCCAGTAGTGCCACCACTAGCGGGGTTAACAATGAGCAGTTCTTC	CASSATTSGVNNEQFF
-	TRBV5-1	-	TRBJ2-1	TGCGCCAGCAGCTTGGTTTCAGGGGACGAGCAGTTCTTC	CASSLVSGDEQFF
-	TRBV4-1	-	TRBJ1-5	TGCGCCAGCAGCCAAGAAAGACAGGACTTACTTAATCAGCCCCAGCATTTT	CASSQERQDLLNQPQHF
-	TRBV18	once	TRBJ1-1	TGTGCCACCCGCCCGGCGGCGAACACTGAAGCTTTCTTT	CATRPAANTEAFF
-	TRBV19	-	TRBJ1-1	TGTGCCAGTAGTATGGGGCCTGAAGCTTTCTTT	CASSMGPEAFF
TRBD1	TRBV19	-	TRBJ2-7	TGTGCCACCGCTACCGGGACAGGGGGCCCCTACGAGCAGTACTTC	CATATGTGGPYEQYF
TRBD2	TRBV10-1	-	TRBJ2-5	TGCGCCAGCTCGGGACTATCACAAGAGACCCAGTACTTC	CASSGLSQETQYF
-	TRBV7-3	-	TRBJ2-2	TGTGCCAGCAGCTTAGGACAGACAAACACCGGGGAGCTGTTTTTT	CASSLGQTNTGELFF
TRBD1	TRBV19	-	TRBJ1-5	TGTGCCAGTAGACTTAGTTGGCAGGGGGGAAATCAGCCCCAGCATTTT	CASRLSWQGGNQPQHF